The 23 T cell receptor beta chains below all came from one sample that was sequenced in a study of blood T cell repertoires in COVID-19. TCRdb's table, derived via immunoSEQ multiplex PCR, lists solely in-frame clones and lacks some. The sample contains around 300,000 clones, roughly 89% of which appear only once. The sample was peripheral blood. These receptors were taken from a woman in her 40s who had recovered from COVID-19.

V is TRBV10-3 and J is TRBJ2-7; perhaps TRBD1 as D (6 bases). The CDR3 has 14 amino acids. CDR1 is ENHRY and CDR2 is SYGVKD in the germline V gene. V lost 10 bases to trimming and J lost 0 bases, with 16 bases between them. The CDR3 loop reads CATNQRDTSYEQYF. Written as DNA, the CDR3 is TGTGCCACCAACCAAAGGGACACCTCCTACGAGCAGTACTTC.

The chain couples TRBV27 to TRBJ1-2; TRBD1 might be the D (6 bases). Germline CDR1 reads MNHEY; CDR2 reads SMNVEV (reference sequence). Trimming removed 2 bases at V and 4 bases at J, with 17 bases between. This CDR3 is built from 16 residues. The CDR3 DNA follows: TGTGCCAGCAGTTTACGGGGGGGCGACCTGGGCTATGGCTACACCTTC. It is translated as CASSLRGGDLGYGYTF.

The CDR3 coding sequence is TGTGCCAGCAGGACAGAGCTATATCAGCCCCAGCATTTT. Translated: CASRTELYQPQHF. The V gene is TRBV6-5, the J gene TRBJ1-5, with D possibly being TRBD1 (5 bases). CDR1 and CDR2 (germline): MNHEY, SVGAGI. V was cut by 6 bases and J by 5 bases, with 11 bases left in between. The CDR3 contains 13 residues.

The chain has TRBV6-2 or TRBV6-3 and TRBJ2-1; 13 bases line up with TRBD2. V dropped 5 bases and J dropped 5; count of bases not matched to a gene: 12. Germline V gene data show CDR1 as MNHEY and CDR2 as SVGEGT. CDR3 length: 18 amino acids. The CDR3 spells CASSHTTSGGSRDNEQFF. CDR3 DNA sequence: TGTGCCAGCAGTCACACGACTAGCGGGGGGAGTCGTGACAATGAGCAGTTCTTC.

The rearrangement joins TRBV7-3 to TRBJ2-1; 10 nucleotides agree with TRBD2. With 4 bases clipped from V and 9 bases from J, the junction kept 9 bases outside the gene matches. Germline V gene data show CDR1 as SGHTA and CDR2 as FQGTGA. This CDR3 is built from 15 residues. CDR3 in amino acids: CASSSGALAGAEQFF. For the CDR3, the DNA is TGTGCCAGCAGCTCGGGGGCCCTAGCGGGAGCTGAGCAGTTCTTC.

The rearrangement joins TRBV7-9 to TRBJ1-1; D is uncertain. The CDR3 contains 14 residues. V lost 4 bases and J 4 bases, leaving 13 bases between the germline ends. Germline CDR1 and CDR2: SEHNR and FQNEAQ (reference sequence). Here the CDR3 reads CASSSQPTGTEAFF. CDR3 bases: TGTGCCAGCAGCTCCCAACCGACGGGCACTGAAGCTTTCTTT.

This chain uses TRBV18 with TRBJ1-2; D might be TRBD1 (5 bases). Between the trimmed V and J ends, which lost 1 base and 8 bases, there was a span of 17 bases. The length of the CDR3 is 15 residues. Germline CDR1 is KGHSH and CDR2 is LQKENI. The CDR3 spells CASSPQGSGFSGYTF. The CDR3 DNA is TGTGCCAGCTCACCACAAGGATCAGGGTTCAGCGGCTACACCTTC.

The rearrangement links TRBV12-3 or TRBV12-4 to TRBJ2-3; no definite D call. V lost 6 bases and J 3 bases, leaving 10 bases between the germline ends. The CDR3 has 13 amino acids. The CDR3 nucleotides read TGTGCCAGCAGCCCCCGAGCAACAGATACGCAGTATTTT. Translating it yields CASSPRATDTQYF.

This chain joins TRBV5-1 and TRBJ1-2; D not resolved. Germline V gives CDR1 SGHRS, CDR2 YFSETQ. This CDR3 is built from 15 residues. The V end lost 4 bases, the J end lost 10 bases, and 23 bases lay between the germline ends. The CDR3 region is CASSPGTSYQQFYTF. CDR3 DNA: TGCGCCAGCAGCCCTGGTACATCATACCAACAATTCTACACCTTC. Variable domain in full (rest from reference TRBV5-1 and TRBJ1-2): KAGVTQTPRYLIKTRGQQVTLSCSPISGHRSVSWYQQTPGQGLQFLFEYFSETQRNKGNFPGRFSGRQFSNSRSEMNVSTLELGDSALYLCASSPGTSYQQFYTFGSGTRLTVV.

The chain employs TRBV18 and TRBJ2-1, with 10 nucleotides matching TRBD2. Per the germline V gene, CDR1 is KGHSH and CDR2 is LQKENI. The CDR3 loop spans 16 amino acids. V gave up 4 bases and J gave up 5 bases; unmatched junction bases: 8. In nucleotides, the CDR3 is TGTGCCAGCTCACTCTCTCTAGCGGGAGCTAACAATGAGCAGTTCTTC. The encoded protein is CASSLSLAGANNEQFF.

The chain couples TRBV9 to TRBJ2-3; 11 nucleotides align to TRBD2. The CDR3 length is 16 residues. V shed 0 bases, J shed 5 bases, and the junction held 5 bases outside the gene matches. Germline CDR1 reads SGDLS; CDR2 reads YYNGEE. The CDR3 protein is CASSVGVAGGVDTQYF. The CDR3 DNA reads as TGTGCCAGCAGCGTAGGGGTAGCGGGAGGGGTAGATACGCAGTATTTT.

The gene calls are TRBV18 and TRBJ2-3; 8 positions match TRBD2. CDR1 and CDR2 (germline): KGHSH, LQKENI. This CDR3 region has 15 residues. After removal of 3 bases from V and 3 bases from J, the junction contained 5 bases not matched to a gene. The CDR3 reads CASSPMGLGTDTQYF. The CDR3 nucleotides are TGTGCCAGCTCACCCATGGGACTAGGTACAGATACGCAGTATTTT.

This chain connects TRBV11-2 to TRBJ1-1; 7 bases fit TRBD1. CDR3 size: 13 residues. Germline trimming cut 5 bases from V and 8 bases from J; bases unmatched to any gene: 8. Germline-derived CDR1 and CDR2 are SGHAT and FQNNGV. CDR3 coding DNA: TGTGCCAGCAGCCCCGGGACAGAAAGAGAAGCTTTCTTT. Translation gives CASSPGTEREAFF.

V is TRBV30 and J is TRBJ1-1; 10 bases fit TRBD1. V lost 2 bases, J lost 0 bases, and 6 bases stayed unmatched. The CDR3 covers 16 residues. From germline, CDR1 is GTSNPN and CDR2 SVGIG (reference sequence). The CDR3 region has the DNA TGTGCCTGGAGTAGGGACAGGGGCTCAATGAACACTGAAGCTTTCTTT. It yields the protein CAWSRDRGSMNTEAFF.

The chain couples TRBV30 to TRBJ2-7, with a weak D call TRBD1 (6 bases). CDR3 length: 14 residues. With 2 bases removed from V and 7 bases from J, the gap between germline ends came to 18 bases. Germline lookup yields CDR1 GTSNPN and CDR2 SVGIG (reference sequence). The CDR3, as DNA: TGTGCCTGGAGTTCTGGCAGGGGTTTAGAAGAGCAGTACTTC. This encodes CAWSSGRGLEEQYF.

The genes are TRBV6-5 and TRBJ2-5, with 9 positions matching TRBD1. The ends lost 6 bases at V and 4 bases at J; junction bases unmatched: 6. CDR3 length equals 14 residues. Per the germline V gene, CDR1 is MNHEY and CDR2 is SVGAGI. CDR3 coding DNA: TGTGCCAGCAGAGCAGGGACAGGGCGAGAGACCCAGTACTTC. This translates into CASRAGTGRETQYF.

The chain recombines TRBV7-9 with TRBJ2-7, with 11 bases identical to TRBD2. This CDR3 comprises 19 residues. CDR1 and CDR2 (germline): SEHNR, FQNEAQ (reference sequence). V trimming: 5 bases; J trimming: 0 bases; junction bases outside the gene matches: 15. The DNA for the CDR3 is TGTGCCAGCAGCCCCCTCCCGGGACTAGCGGAGGCCCCCTCCTACGAGCAGTACTTC. This gives the protein CASSPLPGLAEAPSYEQYF.

In this sample, this clone turned up once. The genes are TRBV28 and TRBJ2-7; TRBD2 matches 12 bases. V lost 8 bases to trimming and J lost 6 bases; unmatched junction nucleotides: 8. This CDR3 comprises 14 residues. The germline V gene has CDR1 MDHEN and CDR2 SYDVKM. The CDR3 reads CASGMGTSGSEQYF. CDR3 sequence (DNA): TGTGCCAGCGGCATGGGGACTAGCGGGTCCGAGCAGTACTTC.

The J gene is TRBJ2-3, the V gene TRBV6-5, with TRBD2 matching 7 bases. Trimming took 2 bases from V and 0 from J; bases not matched to a gene: 5. In germline, CDR1 is MNHEY, CDR2 SVGAGI. The CDR3 runs 16 residues. The chain's CDR3 is CASSYGGSPSTDTQYF. DNA for the CDR3: TGTGCCAGCAGTTACGGCGGGAGTCCTAGCACAGATACGCAGTATTTT.

This clone was observed many times. The genes are TRBV30 and TRBJ1-3, with D perhaps matching TRBD1 (6 bases). Germline values: CDR1 GTSNPN, CDR2 SVGIG (reference sequence). V was clipped by 2 bases and J by 4 bases, with 9 bases between them. This CDR3 comprises 13 residues. The CDR3 bases are TGTGCCTGGAGTTGGGGGCGCGGAAACACCATATATTTT. It specifies CAWSWGRGNTIYF.

This chain joins TRBV6-4 and TRBJ2-5, with D tentatively TRBD1 (5 bases). Germline CDR1 MRHNA, CDR2 SNTAGT. The CDR3 contains 16 residues. V dropped 7 bases and J dropped 0 bases, with 18 bases sitting between them. As DNA, the CDR3 is TGTGCCAGCATCAAGTATAGACAGACCGACCAAGAGACCCAGTACTTC. Its protein is CASIKYRQTDQETQYF.

V usage is TRBV30 and J usage is TRBJ2-4; TRBD2 agrees at 10 bases. The CDR3 totals 18 residues. The V and J ends lost 0 bases and 3 bases, in that order; junction bases with no gene match: 11. In germline, CDR1 is GTSNPN, CDR2 SVGIG (reference sequence). DNA of the CDR3: TGTGCCTGGAGTGTCCCACCCGGGACTAGCGTGGGCAAAAACATTCAGTACTTC. It translates to CAWSVPPGTSVGKNIQYF.

This chain connects TRBV12-3 or TRBV12-4 to TRBJ2-3; D perhaps matches TRBD2 (6 bases). V was cut by 7 bases and J by 13 bases, with 15 bases left in between. This CDR3 is built from 11 residues. DNA for the CDR3: TGTGCCAGCACCGGAGGGAGTTGGAAGTATTTT. Translating gives CASTGGSWKYF.